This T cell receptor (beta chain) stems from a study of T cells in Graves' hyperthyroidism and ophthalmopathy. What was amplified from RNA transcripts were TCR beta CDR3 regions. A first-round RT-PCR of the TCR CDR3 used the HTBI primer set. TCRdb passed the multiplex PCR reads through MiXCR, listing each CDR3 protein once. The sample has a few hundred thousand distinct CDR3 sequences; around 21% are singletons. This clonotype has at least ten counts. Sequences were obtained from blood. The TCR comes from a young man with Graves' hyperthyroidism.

The CDR3 sequence is CASSSGQGAWETQYF. CDR3 coding DNA: TGTGCCAGCAGCTCGGGACAGGGGGCTTGGGAGACCCAGTACTTC. The chain has TRBV9 and TRBJ2-5, with 12 bases that match TRBD1. Germline trimming cut 4 bases from V and 5 bases from J; bases unmatched to any gene: 6. This CDR3 spans 15 amino acids. Germline V lookup: CDR1 SGDLS, CDR2 YYNGEE. Filled out from reference TRBV9 and TRBJ2-5, the complete variable domain reads DSGVTQTPKHLITATGQRVTLRCSPRSGDLSVYWYQQSLDQGLQFLIQYYNGEERAKGNILERFSAQQFPDLHSELNLSSLELGDSALYFCASSSGQGAWETQYFGPGTRLLVL.